This TCR beta chain emerged from a study of cytomegalovirus exposure and HLA in healthy donors. Whole-study results and caveats: Differences between HLA loci emerged in a later analysis of TCR association rates, with DRB1 most and HLA-C fewest.

From germline, CDR1 is MDHEN and CDR2 SYDVKM. The ends were cut back, 4 bases at V and 2 bases at J, with 12 bases in the middle. The CDR3 is 16 amino acids. The PCR was carried out with 60 Vbeta primers and 13 Jbeta primers. Authors' processing steps: Later work found 65 million to 90 million unique TCR beta chains, with about 10 million shared. TCRdb's copy holds only in-frame clones and misses some; the assay was immunoSEQ multiplex PCR. That table furnishes V, J and clone size, whereas the DNA furnished D and trimming. The sample records about 89,000 clones, under 80% being singletons. With respect to this clone: Its target is unknown.

The source material was PBMCs. V gene TRBV28 combines with J gene TRBJ2-6, with D possibly being TRBD1 (6 bases). This TCR was sampled from a male donor in good health and CMV-seronegative. CDR3 DNA: TGTGCCAGCAGTTACCCGCCAGGGGCTGGGGCCAACGTCCTGACTTTC. Its translation: CASSYPPGAGANVLTF. The full variable domain, with the rest looked up from reference TRBV28 and TRBJ2-6, is DVKVTQSSRYLVKRTGEKVFLECVQDMDHENMFWYRQDPGLGLRLIYFSYDVKMKEKGDIPEGYSVSREKKERFSLILESASTNQTSMYLCASSYPPGAGANVLTFGAGSRLTVL.